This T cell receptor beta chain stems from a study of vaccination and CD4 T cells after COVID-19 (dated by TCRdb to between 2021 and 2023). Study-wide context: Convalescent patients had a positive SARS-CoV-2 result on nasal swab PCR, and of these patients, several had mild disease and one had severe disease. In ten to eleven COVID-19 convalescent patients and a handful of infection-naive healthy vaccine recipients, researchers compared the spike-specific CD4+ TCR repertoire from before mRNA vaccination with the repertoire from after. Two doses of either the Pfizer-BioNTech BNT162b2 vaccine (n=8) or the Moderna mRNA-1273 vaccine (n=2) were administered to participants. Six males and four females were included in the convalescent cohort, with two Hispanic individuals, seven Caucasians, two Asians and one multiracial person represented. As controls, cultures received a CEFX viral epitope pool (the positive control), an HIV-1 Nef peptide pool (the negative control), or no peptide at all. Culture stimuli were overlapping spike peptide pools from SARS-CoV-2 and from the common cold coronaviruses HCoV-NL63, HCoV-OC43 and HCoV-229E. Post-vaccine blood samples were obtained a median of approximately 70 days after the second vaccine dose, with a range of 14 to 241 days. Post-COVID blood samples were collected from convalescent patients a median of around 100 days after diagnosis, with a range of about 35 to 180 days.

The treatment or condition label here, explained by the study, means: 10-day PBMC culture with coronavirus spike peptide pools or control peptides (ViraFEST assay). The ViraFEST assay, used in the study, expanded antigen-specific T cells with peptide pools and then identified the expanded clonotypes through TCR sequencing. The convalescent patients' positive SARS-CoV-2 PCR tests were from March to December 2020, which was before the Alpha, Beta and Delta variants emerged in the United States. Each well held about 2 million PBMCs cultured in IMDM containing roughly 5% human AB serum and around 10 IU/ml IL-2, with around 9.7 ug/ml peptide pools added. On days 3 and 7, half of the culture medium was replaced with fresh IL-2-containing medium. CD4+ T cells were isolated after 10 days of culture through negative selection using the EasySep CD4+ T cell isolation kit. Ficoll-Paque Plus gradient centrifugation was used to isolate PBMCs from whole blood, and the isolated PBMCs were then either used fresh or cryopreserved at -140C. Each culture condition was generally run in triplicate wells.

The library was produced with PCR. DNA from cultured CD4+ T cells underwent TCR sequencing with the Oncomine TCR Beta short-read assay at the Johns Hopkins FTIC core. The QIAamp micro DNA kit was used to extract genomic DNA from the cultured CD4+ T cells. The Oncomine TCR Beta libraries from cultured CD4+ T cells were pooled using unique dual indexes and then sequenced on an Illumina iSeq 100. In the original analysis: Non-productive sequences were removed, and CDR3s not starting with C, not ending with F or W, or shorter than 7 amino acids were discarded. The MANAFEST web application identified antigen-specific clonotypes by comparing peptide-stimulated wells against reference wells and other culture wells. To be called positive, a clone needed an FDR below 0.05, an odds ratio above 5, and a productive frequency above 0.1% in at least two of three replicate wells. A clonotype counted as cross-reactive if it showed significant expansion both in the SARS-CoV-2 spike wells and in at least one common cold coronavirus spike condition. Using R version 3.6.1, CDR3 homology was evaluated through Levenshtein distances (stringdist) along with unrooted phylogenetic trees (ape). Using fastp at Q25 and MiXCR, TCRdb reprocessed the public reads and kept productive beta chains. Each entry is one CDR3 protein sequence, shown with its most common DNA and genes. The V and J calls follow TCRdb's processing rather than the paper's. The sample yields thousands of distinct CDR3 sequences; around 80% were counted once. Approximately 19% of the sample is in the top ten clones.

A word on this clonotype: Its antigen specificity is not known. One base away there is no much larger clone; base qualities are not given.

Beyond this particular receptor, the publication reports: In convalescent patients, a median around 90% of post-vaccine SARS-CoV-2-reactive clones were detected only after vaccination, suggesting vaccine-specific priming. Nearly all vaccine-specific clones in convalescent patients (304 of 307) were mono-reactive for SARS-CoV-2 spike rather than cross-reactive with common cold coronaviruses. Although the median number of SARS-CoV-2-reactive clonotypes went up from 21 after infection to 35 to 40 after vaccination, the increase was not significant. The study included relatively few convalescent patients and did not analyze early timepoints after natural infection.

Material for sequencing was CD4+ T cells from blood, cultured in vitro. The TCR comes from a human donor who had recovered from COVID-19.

CDR3 loop: CASSLAQGPSYEQYF. The nucleotides read TGTGCCAGCAGCTTAGCGCAGGGGCCTAGCTACGAGCAGTACTTC. The chain employs TRBV7-9 and TRBJ2-7; TRBD1 might be the D gene, on 6 matching bases. Reading from cysteine to phenylalanine, the CDR3 counts 15 amino acids. The read is trimmed to its CDR3 DNA, 45 bases read in frame from base 1. Trimming at the junction amounts to 0 bases on V and 3 bases on J, and the germline ends lie 12 bases apart. The germline V gene (reference sequence) yields SEHNR for CDR1 and FQNEAQ for CDR2.